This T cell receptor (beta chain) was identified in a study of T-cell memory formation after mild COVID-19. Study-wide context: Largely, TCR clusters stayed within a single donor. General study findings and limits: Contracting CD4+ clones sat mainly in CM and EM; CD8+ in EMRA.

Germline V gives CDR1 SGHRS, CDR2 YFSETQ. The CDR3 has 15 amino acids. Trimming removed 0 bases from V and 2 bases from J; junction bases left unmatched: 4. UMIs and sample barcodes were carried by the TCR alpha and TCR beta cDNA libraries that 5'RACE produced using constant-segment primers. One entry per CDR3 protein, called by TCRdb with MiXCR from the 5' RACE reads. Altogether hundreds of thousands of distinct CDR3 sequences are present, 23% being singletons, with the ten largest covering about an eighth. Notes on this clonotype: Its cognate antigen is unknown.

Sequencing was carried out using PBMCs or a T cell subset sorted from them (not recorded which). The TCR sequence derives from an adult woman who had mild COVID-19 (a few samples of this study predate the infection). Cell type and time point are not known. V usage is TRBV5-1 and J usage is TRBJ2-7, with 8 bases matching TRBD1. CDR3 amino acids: CASSLEQGAAYEQYF. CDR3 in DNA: TGCGCCAGCAGCTTGGAGCAGGGGGCTGCCTACGAGCAGTACTTC.